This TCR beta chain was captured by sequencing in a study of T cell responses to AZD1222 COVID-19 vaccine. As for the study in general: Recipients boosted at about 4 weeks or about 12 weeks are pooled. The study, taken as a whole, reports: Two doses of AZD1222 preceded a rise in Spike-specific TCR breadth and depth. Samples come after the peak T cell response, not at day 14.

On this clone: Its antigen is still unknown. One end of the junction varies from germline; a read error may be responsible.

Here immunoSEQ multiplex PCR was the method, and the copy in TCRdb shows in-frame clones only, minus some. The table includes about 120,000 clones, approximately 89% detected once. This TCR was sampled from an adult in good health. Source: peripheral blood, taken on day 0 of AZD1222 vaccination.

The CDR3 sequence: CSVQEVGLWGDQPQHF. As DNA, the CDR3 is TGCAGCGTTCAAGAGGTAGGCCTATGGGGGGATCAGCCCCAGCATTTT. The rearrangement joins TRBV29-1 to TRBJ1-5; tentatively, D is TRBD1 (5 bases). The CDR3 has 16 residues. Germline V CDR1 and CDR2: SQVTM, ANQGSEA.